The count of the clone carrying this TCR beta chain is one. This record comes from a study of blood T cell repertoires in COVID-19. About the study: Sample material is recorded as cDNA or gDNA derived from T cells, B-cell-depleted T cells, or PBMCs.

Trimming took 5 bases from V and 0 from J; bases not matched to a gene: 5. This CDR3 has 16 residues. Per germline, CDR1 SEHNR and CDR2 FQNEAQ (reference sequence). Sequenced by immunoSEQ multiplex PCR; TCRdb stores in-frame clones only, minus some. The repertoire holds more than 80,000 clones, with roughly 72% as singletons. The sample consisted of peripheral blood. The chain has TRBV7-9 and TRBJ1-4, with 8 bases matching TRBD1. This TCR came from a woman aged 55-69 years in a cohort sampled during active or convalescent COVID-19. In DNA form, the CDR3 reads TGTGCCAGCAGCCAGACAGGGGCCACAACTAATGAAAAACTGTTTTTT. Translating gives CASSQTGATTNEKLFF.